The next 15 T cell receptor beta chains were all read from a single sample in a study of T cells in Graves' hyperthyroidism and ophthalmopathy. Amplification yielded TCR beta CDR3 regions, with RNA transcripts as the source. With the HTBI primer set, the TCR CDR3 went through a first round of RT-PCR. TCRdb reanalysed the multiplex PCR reads using MiXCR and keeps one entry per CDR3 protein. This table holds hundreds of thousands of distinct CDR3 sequences, 20% found once. The sample comprised blood. The source of these receptors is a man aged 30 to 45 with Graves' ophthalmopathy.

This clonotype has just a few counts. The rearrangement uses TRBV10-3 and TRBJ2-7; D tentatively reads TRBD1 or TRBD2 (5 bases each). The V gene lost 4 bases and the J gene lost 8 bases, with 12 bases spanning the gap. CDR1 is ENHRY, CDR2 SYGVKD, per germline. CDR3 length: 12 amino acids. CDR3 amino acids: CAISGDDPKQYF. The CDR3 DNA reads as TGTGCCATCAGTGGGGACGACCCTAAGCAGTACTTC.

V and J are TRBV5-1 and TRBJ1-6, with D possibly being TRBD1 (5 bases). V was pared by 5 bases and J by 8 bases, with 20 bases between. There are 16 residues in the CDR3. Germline loops: CDR1 SGHRS, CDR2 YFSETQ. The chain's CDR3 is CASSRDPNKGDSPLHF. The CDR3 coding sequence is TGCGCCAGCAGTCGGGACCCCAATAAAGGGGATTCACCCCTCCACTTT.

This clonotype was recorded a few times. The V gene is TRBV20-1, the J gene TRBJ1-1; 9 bases map to TRBD1. The CDR3 sequence is 15 residues long. Losses at the gene ends were 4 bases for V and 5 bases for J; bases not matched to a gene: 11. The V gene's germline CDR1 is DFQATT and CDR2 SNEGSKA (reference sequence). The CDR3 loop reads CSAKNVGTGRTEAFF. CDR3 in DNA: TGCAGTGCTAAAAATGTTGGGACAGGGAGAACTGAAGCTTTCTTT.

This clonotype was seen repeatedly, ten times or more. The chain recombines TRBV10-3 with TRBJ1-5, with 8 bases identical to TRBD1. The CDR3 is made up of 13 amino acids. CDR1 and CDR2 from the germline V gene are ENHRY and SYGVKD. V lost 5 bases, J lost 6 bases, and 3 bases stayed unmatched. CDR3 sequence: CAISTGGGQPQHF. For the CDR3, the DNA is TGTGCCATCAGTACAGGGGGTGGTCAGCCCCAGCATTTT.

In this sample, this clonotype turned up a few times. This chain joins TRBV19 and TRBJ1-4; unclear D gene. CDR1 LNHDA and CDR2 SQIVND come from the germline V gene (reference sequence). Deletions cut 5 bases from V and 8 bases from J, with 15 bases between. This CDR3 contains 14 residues. CDR3 region: CASSSSGDREKLFF. In DNA form, the CDR3 reads TGTGCCAGTAGTTCCTCTGGAGACCGGGAAAAACTGTTTTTT. Based on the CDR3 plus reference TRBV19 and TRBJ1-4, the full variable domain is DGGITQSPKYLFRKEGQNVTLSCEQNLNHDAMYWYRQDPGQGLRLIYYSQIVNDFQKGDIAEGYSVSREKKESFPLTVTSAQKNPTAFYLCASSSSGDREKLFFGSGTQLSVL.

This clonotype showed up just a few times. V is TRBV14 and J is TRBJ2-7, with 10 bases aligning to TRBD2. The length of the CDR3 is 15 residues. Germline CDR1 reads SGHDN; CDR2 reads FVKESK. The V and J ends lost 2 bases and 3 bases, in that order; junction bases with no gene match: 4. The CDR3 sequence is CASSQRLAGRYEQYF. The CDR3 DNA follows: TGTGCCAGCAGCCAAAGACTAGCGGGCCGCTACGAGCAGTACTTC.

This clonotype was counted between two and nine times. The genes are TRBV4-2 and TRBJ1-3, with unresolved D. Germline loops: CDR1 LGHNA, CDR2 YNFKEQ. Trimming took 0 bases from V and 0 from J, leaving 9 bases between them. The CDR3 contains 16 residues. The CDR3 here is CASSQEGQSSGNTIYF. DNA for the CDR3: TGTGCCAGCAGCCAAGAAGGGCAGAGCTCTGGAAACACCATATATTTT.

The CDR3 bases are TGTGCCAGCAGTCCCCGGGACTTCACAGATACGCAGTATTTT. It yields the protein CASSPRDFTDTQYF. The rearrangement joins TRBV6-1 to TRBJ2-3; D perhaps matches TRBD2 (6 bases). The ends were cut back, 5 bases at V and 2 bases at J, with 11 bases in the middle. CDR1 is MNHNS and CDR2 is SASEGT in the germline V gene. CDR3 size: 14 residues.

This clonotype came up many times. The chain combines TRBV18 with TRBJ2-3; D possibly corresponds to TRBD1 (6 bases). Trimming left V 6 bases short and J 6 bases short, with 13 bases between. Germline lookup yields CDR1 KGHSH and CDR2 LQKENI. The CDR3 runs to 13 residues. CDR3 DNA sequence: TGTGCCAGCTCGCCCCTGGACAGCGATACGCAGTATTTT. It is translated as CASSPLDSDTQYF.

This clonotype was detected a few times. The chain uses TRBV6-1 and TRBJ2-7; 7 nucleotides line up with TRBD1. Germline CDR1 is MNHNS and CDR2 is SASEGT. Losses at the gene ends were 7 bases for V and 5 bases for J; bases not matched to a gene: 11. The CDR3 spans 14 residues. In nucleotides, the CDR3 is TGTGCCAGCACTAACGACAGGGCTTGGGACGAGCAGTACTTC. It encodes CASTNDRAWDEQYF.

This clonotype was observed a handful of times. The CDR3 coding sequence is TGTGCCAGTAGTCCCTATTTGTACCAAGAGACCCAGTACTTC. It codes for CASSPYLYQETQYF. This rearrangement joins TRBV19 to TRBJ2-5; D gene unclear. Germline assignment: CDR1 LNHDA and CDR2 SQIVND (reference sequence). The CDR3 length is 14 residues. Between the trimmed V and J ends, which lost 5 bases and 0 bases, there was a span of 10 bases. Complete variable domain (other parts from reference TRBV19 and TRBJ2-5): DGGITQSPKYLFRKEGQNVTLSCEQNLNHDAMYWYRQDPGQGLRLIYYSQIVNDFQKGDIAEGYSVSREKKESFPLTVTSAQKNPTAFYLCASSPYLYQETQYFGPGTRLLVL.

This clonotype turned up a few times. The gene calls are TRBV27 and TRBJ2-1; 7 bases agree with TRBD1. The germline CDR1 and CDR2 sequences are MNHEY and SMNVEV (reference sequence). CDR3 length: 15 amino acids. Trimming cost V 7 bases and J 3 bases; bases outside gene matches: 9. The CDR3 nucleotides read TGTGCCAGCAAAACCAGACAGGGCCTCTACAATGAGCAGTTCTTC. Protein product: CASKTRQGLYNEQFF.

CDR3 nucleotides: TGTGCCAGCAGCTTTGATCCAACTAACACCGGGGAGCTGTTTTTT. Protein sequence: CASSFDPTNTGELFF. V gene TRBV11-2 combines with J gene TRBJ2-2; the D is unclear. The CDR3 is 15 residues long. The V gene's germline CDR1 is SGHAT and CDR2 FQNNGV. Trimming pared 3 bases from V and 2 bases from J, leaving 10 bases between.

The chain combines TRBV2 with TRBJ2-1; tentatively, D is TRBD2 (6 bases). Germline V gene sequence: CDR1 SNHLY, CDR2 FYNNEI. The CDR3 is 14 residues long. The V end lost 4 bases, the J end lost 8 bases, and 15 bases lay between the germline ends. The CDR3 bases are TGTGCCAGCAGTGCGTCGGGAGCCGTCGATGAGCAGTTCTTC. Its translation is CASSASGAVDEQFF.

In this sample, this clonotype turned up a few times. The rearrangement uses TRBV3-1 and TRBJ2-3; weak D call: TRBD2 (8 bases). The CDR3 consists of 16 residues. V gave up 5 bases and J gave up 4 bases, with 19 bases separating them. Germline loops: CDR1 LGHDT, CDR2 YNNKEL (reference sequence). CDR3 region: CASSSGGAGGADTQYF. Here the CDR3 DNA reads TGTGCCAGCAGCTCAGGGGGGGCGGGAGGAGCAGATACGCAGTATTTT.